This T cell receptor (beta chain) is drawn from a study of beta chain features in type 1 diabetes. Study background: On cell yields, gender and age, patients and healthy donors were similar. All of the samples together had around 110,000,000 sorted cells examined.

Study-level points and caveats: Type 1 diabetes patients showed a moderate but significant shortening of TCRB CDR3s in all four CD4+ subsets.

There are a few counts of this clone. Its antigen is unidentified. There was one heparinised blood draw per donor, averaging around 100 mL. J lost 4 bases, V lost 3 bases, and 4 bases had no gene match. CDR1 SGDLS and CDR2 YYNGEE come from the germline V gene. The CDR3 totals 14 residues. The isolated RNA, all of it, was reverse transcribed, so expressed TCRB transcripts were what got sequenced. Profiling relied on immunoSEQ multiplex PCR, and the TCRdb table lists in-frame clones only, not all of them. The sample carries around 260,000 clones, roughly 22% recorded once. This receptor was identified in a woman between 40 and 55 years old with type 1 diabetes. The gene calls are TRBV9 and TRBJ1-2; 9 positions agree with TRBD1. Specimen: naive CD4+ T cells from blood. CDR3 coding DNA: TGTGCCAGCAGCGAGGGGACAGGGATCTATGGCTACACCTTC. Protein sequence: CASSEGTGIYGYTF.